Sequencing of this T cell receptor beta chain was carried out in a study of patients and donors after allogeneic stem cell transplantation. TCRdb called the RT-PCR reads again in MiXCR, with one record for every CDR3 protein. The sample carries 900,000 to 1,000,000 distinct CDR3 sequences, roughly 18% recorded once. This CDR3 has 16 residues. Trimming cost V 7 bases and J 6 bases; bases outside gene matches: 13. V and J are TRBV12-3 or TRBV12-4 and TRBJ2-2, with 8 bases that match TRBD2. The sequence came from a human donor who was either an allogeneic HSCT recipient or a stem cell or donor lymphocyte infusion donor (not recorded which). It is not recorded whose cells these are; they may come from a transplant donor. The specimen was blood, either unsorted or a sorted T cell fraction (not recorded which). The CDR3 sequence: CASTYRGGRRPGELFF. The CDR3 DNA is TGTGCCAGCACCTATCGGGGGGGGCGGAGGCCCGGGGAGCTGTTTTTT.